These 14 T cell receptor beta chains originate from one sample sequenced in a study of blood T cell repertoires in COVID-19. TCRdb keeps only in-frame clones here, not all; method: immunoSEQ multiplex PCR. Of roughly 100,000 clones listed, under 80% are singletons. The sample was peripheral blood. The receptors were gathered from a woman in her 70s with acute or convalescent COVID-19.

The rearrangement joins TRBV30 to TRBJ1-2; 8 nucleotides agree with TRBD1. V gave up 1 base and J gave up 7 bases; unmatched junction bases: 8. This CDR3 spans 14 amino acids. Germline-derived CDR1 and CDR2 are GTSNPN and SVGIG (reference sequence). The CDR3 nucleotides read TGTGCCTGGAGTGCCGACAGGGGATCTCGTGGCTACACCTTC. This sequence encodes CAWSADRGSRGYTF.

This clone was seen a handful of times. The genes are TRBV7-6 and TRBJ1-6; D ambiguous. Germline CDR1 SGHVS, CDR2 FNYEAQ. This CDR3 region has 17 residues. Trimming stripped 1 base from V and 0 bases from J, with 10 bases between. The CDR3 DNA follows: TGTGCCAGCAGCTTAGGGTCTAGAAGCTCCTATAATTCACCCCTCCACTTT. Its protein product is CASSLGSRSSYNSPLHF.

The J gene is TRBJ1-4, the V gene TRBV19; unclear D gene. The CDR3 is 19 residues long. Per the germline V gene, CDR1 is LNHDA and CDR2 is SQIVND (reference sequence). The germline V and J ends were trimmed by 5 bases and 2 bases, with 24 bases remaining between them. The CDR3 here is CASSSGSGRWIITNEKLFF. DNA of the CDR3: TGTGCCAGTAGTTCTGGGAGCGGCAGGTGGATTATCACTAATGAAAAACTGTTTTTT. The full variable domain, in which reference TRBV19 and TRBJ1-4 provide the parts outside the CDR3, is DGGITQSPKYLFRKEGQNVTLSCEQNLNHDAMYWYRQDPGQGLRLIYYSQIVNDFQKGDIAEGYSVSREKKESFPLTVTSAQKNPTAFYLCASSSGSGRWIITNEKLFFGSGTQLSVL.

The chain links TRBV2 to TRBJ1-1; 7 nucleotides agree with TRBD1. The CDR3 covers 16 residues. The V gene end was trimmed by 6 bases and the J gene end by 1 base; junction bases not matched to a gene: 11. Germline V gives CDR1 SNHLY, CDR2 FYNNEI. CDR3 in DNA: TGTGCCAGCAGCGGGGAGACAGGGCCCGAGAACACTGAAGCTTTCTTT. Protein: CASSGETGPENTEAFF.

The genes are TRBV27 and TRBJ2-2; tentative D call: TRBD2 (7 bases). This CDR3 region has 14 residues. CDR1 and CDR2 from the germline V gene are MNHEY and SMNVEV (reference sequence). The V and J ends lost 6 bases and 6 bases respectively, with 14 bases between them. CDR3 sequence: CASSPTGRAGELFF. The CDR3 nucleotides read TGTGCCAGCAGCCCCACAGGGAGGGCCGGGGAGCTGTTTTTT.

The chain is built from TRBV30 and TRBJ2-5, with D tentatively TRBD1 (7 bases). V was pared by 5 bases and J by 5 bases, with 21 bases between. The CDR3 covers 15 residues. CDR1 and CDR2 (germline): GTSNPN, SVGIG (reference sequence). The CDR3: CAWALHRGAGETQYF. CDR3 bases: TGTGCCTGGGCCTTACACAGGGGCGCGGGGGAGACCCAGTACTTC.

The rearrangement joins TRBV24-1 to TRBJ2-5; the D is unclear. Between the trimmed V and J ends, which lost 9 bases and 2 bases, there was a span of 9 bases. The length of the CDR3 is 12 residues. Germline loops: CDR1 KGHDR, CDR2 SFDVKD. The CDR3 is CATSTQQETQYF. The CDR3 DNA reads as TGTGCCACCTCGACTCAACAAGAGACCCAGTACTTC.

To note about this clone: A junction end diverges from the germline sequence, so it may reflect a read error. The chain joins TRBV7-9 to TRBJ1-4, with 7 positions matching TRBD1. The germline V gene has CDR1 SEHNR and CDR2 FQNEAQ (reference sequence). The CDR3 extends over 14 amino acids. The CDR3 loop is CASSLDRVNEKLFF. The CDR3 bases are TGTGCCAGCAGTTTAGACAGGGTTAATGAAAAACTGTTTTTT.

The chain joins TRBV19 to TRBJ1-1; the D gene is possibly TRBD1 (5 bases). The CDR3 has 14 residues. V shed 7 bases and J shed 6 bases, with 18 bases lying between them. Germline V gene sequence: CDR1 LNHDA, CDR2 SQIVND (reference sequence). CDR3 nucleotide sequence: TGTGCCAGTACCCAGGTCCTCAGGGAGGCTGAAGCTTTCTTT. It yields the protein CASTQVLREAEAFF. The full variable domain, its missing parts supplied by reference TRBV19 and TRBJ1-1, is DGGITQSPKYLFRKEGQNVTLSCEQNLNHDAMYWYRQDPGQGLRLIYYSQIVNDFQKGDIAEGYSVSREKKESFPLTVTSAQKNPTAFYLCASTQVLREAEAFFGQGTRLTVV.

This chain links TRBV19 with TRBJ1-2, with a tentative D call TRBD1 (5 bases). The ends were cut back, 7 bases at V and 3 bases at J, with 12 bases in the middle. Germline loops: CDR1 LNHDA, CDR2 SQIVND (reference sequence). There are 13 residues in the CDR3. The CDR3 DNA is TGTGCCAGTAACCCAGGGTATGACTATGGCTACACCTTC. Its protein is CASNPGYDYGYTF.

The gene calls are TRBV3-1 (or the pseudogene TRBV3-2) and TRBJ2-5; TRBD2 matches at 7 bases. The CDR3 runs 15 residues. Germline V gene lookup returns CDR1 LGHDT and CDR2 YNNKEL (reference sequence). Trimming took 8 bases from V and 1 from J; bases not matched to a gene: 10. The CDR3 sequence is CASRGLGEGQETQYF. The CDR3 DNA reads TGTGCCAGCCGCGGGTTAGGGGAGGGCCAAGAGACCCAGTACTTC.

CDR3 residues: CAWGPRGGMSQPQHF. CDR3 DNA sequence: TGTGCCTGGGGTCCACGCGGGGGGATGAGTCAGCCCCAGCATTTT. The chain couples TRBV30 to TRBJ1-5; D might be TRBD1 (5 bases). This CDR3 comprises 15 residues. Germline CDR1 reads GTSNPN; CDR2 reads SVGIG (reference sequence). The ends were cut back, 5 bases at V and 6 bases at J, with 20 bases in the middle.

The chain employs TRBV7-9 and TRBJ1-1; no firm D call. The germline CDR1 and CDR2 sequences are SEHNR and FQNEAQ (reference sequence). The V end was cut by 3 bases, the J end by 7 bases, with 9 bases between. The CDR3 length is 12 residues. The CDR3: CASSFGDIEAFF. CDR3 DNA: TGTGCCAGCAGCTTCGGGGATATTGAAGCTTTCTTT.

The chain joins TRBV5-1 to TRBJ2-6; 7 positions match TRBD1. The V segment lost 0 bases and the J segment 2 bases; nucleotides outside the gene matches: 8. Germline assignment: CDR1 SGHRS and CDR2 YFSETQ. The CDR3 runs 18 residues. In nucleotides, the CDR3 is TGCGCCAGCAGCTTGGACAGGGGTTTGAGAGCTGGGGCCAACGTCCTGACTTTC. It yields the protein CASSLDRGLRAGANVLTF. Using reference TRBV5-1 and TRBJ2-6 for the parts outside the CDR3, the full variable domain is KAGVTQTPRYLIKTRGQQVTLSCSPISGHRSVSWYQQTPGQGLQFLFEYFSETQRNKGNFPGRFSGRQFSNSRSEMNVSTLELGDSALYLCASSLDRGLRAGANVLTFGAGSRLTVL.